This T cell receptor beta chain was sequenced during a study of graft-versus-host responses after intestinal transplantation. Looking at the study overall: As for transplant type, recipients had multivisceral, liver-intestinal, or isolated intestinal grafts. All of the recipients had induction that used anti-thymocyte globulin, then tacrolimus and steroids for about 3 years. Study-wide points: When patients had graft-donor T cell macrochimerism, their allografts held high graft-versus-host to host-versus-graft clonal ratios.

Profiled with immunoSEQ multiplex PCR; TCRdb holds only in-frame clones, not every one. This table holds approximately 49,000 clones, around 89% found once. CDR1 and CDR2 (germline): LNHDA, SQIVND (reference sequence). The CDR3 sequence is 14 residues long. V lost 5 bases and J lost 2; bases outside the gene matches: 5. In regard to this clone: Antigen unknown.

The genes are TRBV19 and TRBJ2-7; 8 nucleotides agree with TRBD2. The material sequenced was unstimulated CD4+ T cells sorted from spleen or lymph node cells, taken before transplant. This TCR was recovered from a human donor who was the organ donor for an intestinal transplant. CDR3 sequence reads: CASSVAAGAYEQYF. In nucleotides, the CDR3 is TGTGCCAGTAGTGTAGCAGCGGGGGCCTACGAGCAGTACTTC.